A selection of T cell receptor beta chains follows, all from one sample in a study of cytomegalovirus exposure and HLA in healthy donors. The method was immunoSEQ multiplex PCR; TCRdb's version includes in-frame clones alone and lacks a portion of them. This sample yields roughly 150,000 clones, of which around 78% are seen a single time; more than 0.8% belongs to the top ten. Sequencing was carried out using PBMCs. The receptor set was obtained from a woman between 40 and 50 years old in good health and CMV-seronegative. Both conserved end residues are part of each CDR3. Each record gives: clone size, V gene, J gene, D gene, CDR3 protein, CDR3 DNA. D genes are given only for firm matches. Part of the rows lack a size; the others show once, few, many or a class for expanded clones.

size: -; V: TRBV5-1; J: TRBJ2-3; D: -; CDR3: CASSLWGQDTDTQYF; DNA: TGCGCCAGCAGCTTGTGGGGGCAGGACACAGATACGCAGTATTTT
size: -; V: TRBV30; J: TRBJ2-4; D: TRBD2; CDR3: CAWSVWPRTSGRNIQYF; DNA: TGTGCCTGGAGTGTATGGCCCCGGACTAGCGGGAGGAACATTCAGTACTTC
size: -; V: TRBV10-3; J: TRBJ2-7; D: -; CDR3: CAISREGVSEQYF; DNA: TGTGCCATCAGTCGCGAGGGAGTCAGCGAGCAGTACTTC
size: -; V: TRBV19; J: TRBJ1-5; D: -; CDR3: CASSIRWGNMRNQPQHF; DNA: TGTGCCAGTAGTATTAGGTGGGGCAACATGAGAAATCAGCCCCAGCATTTT
size: few; V: TRBV19; J: TRBJ1-1; D: -; CDR3: CASTNRETGTEAFF; DNA: TGTGCCAGTACTAACAGGGAGACTGGCACTGAAGCTTTCTTT
size: -; V: TRBV6-6; J: TRBJ2-7; D: -; CDR3: CASRSRPGTAFYEQYF; DNA: TGTGCCAGCCGAAGCCGCCCCGGGACTGCCTTCTACGAGCAGTACTTC
size: -; V: TRBV29-1; J: TRBJ2-3; D: -; CDR3: CSVSDGRDVRAQYF; DNA: TGCAGCGTGTCCGATGGGCGGGATGTTCGGGCGCAGTATTTT
size: -; V: TRBV9; J: TRBJ1-1; D: TRBD1; CDR3: CASSVGQGYTEAFF; DNA: TGTGCCAGCAGCGTCGGACAGGGGTACACTGAAGCTTTCTTT
size: -; V: TRBV28; J: TRBJ2-5; D: -; CDR3: CASFSGVETQYF; DNA: TGTGCCAGCTTCTCGGGGGTGGAGACCCAGTACTTC
size: -; V: TRBV28; J: TRBJ2-7; D: TRBD1; CDR3: CASTPGQEGIYEQYF; DNA: TGTGCCAGCACACCGGGACAGGAGGGGATTTACGAGCAGTACTTC
size: -; V: TRBV2; J: TRBJ1-5; D: TRBD1; CDR3: CASRDRGQSNQPQHF; DNA: TGTGCCAGCAGGGACAGGGGGCAAAGCAATCAGCCCCAGCATTTT
size: few; V: TRBV11-3; J: TRBJ1-1; D: -; CDR3: CASSFEGTEAFF; DNA: TGTGCCAGCAGCTTCGAGGGCACTGAAGCTTTCTTT
size: -; V: TRBV7-8; J: TRBJ2-2; D: -; CDR3: CASRSRTGELFF; DNA: TGTGCCAGCAGATCTCGTACCGGGGAGCTGTTTTTT
size: -; V: TRBV30; J: TRBJ1-2; D: -; CDR3: CAWSPLVRVGGYTF; DNA: TGTGCCTGGAGTCCTCTGGTGCGGGTCGGTGGCTACACCTTC
size: few; V: TRBV7-9; J: TRBJ2-3; D: TRBD2; CDR3: CASSPEGLAGGTDTQYF; DNA: TGTGCCAGCAGCCCCGAGGGACTAGCGGGAGGCACAGATACGCAGTATTTT
size: once; V: TRBV5-1; J: TRBJ2-2; D: TRBD1; CDR3: CASSLDRATGELFF; DNA: TGCGCCAGCAGCTTAGACAGGGCCACCGGGGAGCTGTTTTTT
size: few; V: TRBV5-1; J: TRBJ2-1; D: -; CDR3: CASSLGGGGWNEQFF; DNA: TGCGCCAGCAGCTTGGGAGGGGGAGGGTGGAATGAGCAGTTCTTC
size: -; V: TRBV28; J: TRBJ2-7; D: TRBD2; CDR3: CASSPLNGGEQYF; DNA: TGTGCCAGCAGTCCCCTTAACGGGGGGGAGCAGTACTTC
size: -; V: TRBV7-9; J: TRBJ2-7; D: -; CDR3: CASSVMDEQYF; DNA: TGTGCCAGCTCAGTCATGGACGAGCAGTACTTC
size: -; V: TRBV11-2; J: TRBJ2-3; D: TRBD2; CDR3: CASSFLAGADTQYF; DNA: TGTGCCAGCAGCTTTCTAGCGGGAGCAGATACGCAGTATTTT
size: -; V: TRBV6-4; J: TRBJ2-7; D: -; CDR3: CASRGAGIPYEQYF; DNA: TGTGCCAGCAGGGGGGCAGGGATTCCCTACGAGCAGTACTTC
size: few; V: TRBV19; J: TRBJ2-1; D: -; CDR3: CASSGVEGWGNEQFF; DNA: TGTGCCAGTAGTGGGGTGGAGGGGTGGGGAAATGAGCAGTTCTTC
size: -; V: TRBV6-5; J: TRBJ1-6; D: TRBD1; CDR3: CASSYLDRGNSPLHF; DNA: TGTGCCAGCAGTTACCTGGACAGGGGAAATTCACCCCTCCACTTT
size: -; V: TRBV27; J: TRBJ2-7; D: -; CDR3: CASKGGASYEQYF; DNA: TGTGCCAGCAAAGGGGGGGCCTCCTACGAGCAGTACTTC
size: once; V: TRBV5-1; J: TRBJ2-7; D: TRBD2; CDR3: CASSSGTSGRPAYEQYF; DNA: TGCGCCAGCAGCTCGGGGACTAGCGGGAGGCCGGCCTACGAGCAGTACTTC
size: -; V: TRBV27; J: TRBJ2-3; D: TRBD1; CDR3: CASSPDRERADTQYF; DNA: TGTGCCAGCTCCCCAGACAGGGAGAGGGCAGATACGCAGTATTTT
size: -; V: TRBV6-6; J: TRBJ1-1; D: -; CDR3: CASSYTPGGTEAFF; DNA: TGTGCCAGCAGTTATACCCCAGGTGGCACTGAAGCTTTCTTT
size: once; V: TRBV4-1; J: TRBJ2-3; D: TRBD2; CDR3: CASSQGLAGGPDTQYF; DNA: TGCGCCAGCAGCCAGGGACTAGCGGGAGGTCCAGATACGCAGTATTTT
size: -; V: TRBV19; J: TRBJ1-5; D: -; CDR3: CASSILNQPQHF; DNA: TGTGCCAGTAGTATTCTGAATCAGCCCCAGCATTTT
size: -; V: TRBV7-9; J: TRBJ1-5; D: -; CDR3: CASSLVENQPQHF; DNA: TGTGCCAGCAGCTTAGTAGAAAATCAGCCCCAGCATTTT
size: -; V: TRBV9; J: TRBJ2-2; D: -; CDR3: CASSPDSALVTGELFF; DNA: TGTGCCAGCAGCCCCGACTCAGCGTTAGTCACCGGGGAGCTGTTTTTT
size: -; V: TRBV7-6; J: TRBJ2-1; D: -; CDR3: CASSPQQGGLTQFF; DNA: TGTGCCAGCAGCCCCCAACAGGGAGGGCTGACGCAGTTCTTC
size: -; V: TRBV5-6; J: TRBJ2-3; D: -; CDR3: CASSFNKRVTDTQYF; DNA: TGTGCCAGCAGCTTTAATAAGCGGGTCACAGATACGCAGTATTTT
size: -; V: TRBV27; J: TRBJ2-5; D: TRBD2; CDR3: CASSLRLAGGPGQETQYF; DNA: TGTGCCAGCAGTTTACGGCTAGCGGGAGGGCCGGGGCAAGAGACCCAGTACTTC
size: -; V: TRBV28; J: TRBJ1-4; D: TRBD1; CDR3: CASSTGTDNEKLFF; DNA: TGTGCCAGCAGTACCGGGACAGATAATGAAAAACTGTTTTTT
size: -; V: TRBV5-1; J: TRBJ2-7; D: -; CDR3: CASSFRDASYEQYF; DNA: TGCGCCAGCAGCTTCCGGGATGCTTCCTACGAGCAGTACTTC
size: few; V: TRBV6-1; J: TRBJ2-1; D: -; CDR3: CASSDRGRADEQFF; DNA: TGTGCCAGCAGTGATCGAGGGAGAGCGGATGAGCAGTTCTTC
size: -; V: TRBV11-2; J: TRBJ2-7; D: TRBD2; CDR3: CASSPATSGSMVEQYF; DNA: TGTGCCAGCAGCCCCGCGACTAGCGGGAGTATGGTCGAGCAGTACTTC
size: -; V: TRBV7-3; J: TRBJ2-3; D: TRBD2; CDR3: CASSDGSGRAQATQYF; DNA: TGTGCCAGCAGCGACGGCAGCGGGAGGGCTCAGGCTACGCAGTATTTT
size: -; V: TRBV30; J: TRBJ1-3; D: TRBD1; CDR3: CAWETGEGNTIYF; DNA: TGTGCCTGGGAGACAGGGGAGGGAAACACCATATATTTT
size: -; V: TRBV5-6; J: TRBJ1-2; D: TRBD1; CDR3: CASSLGQGDGYTF; DNA: TGTGCCAGCAGCTTGGGACAGGGTGATGGCTACACCTTC
size: -; V: TRBV6-1; J: TRBJ1-5; D: -; CDR3: CASSERGAGDQPQHF; DNA: TGTGCCAGCAGTGAACGGGGGGCTGGTGATCAGCCCCAGCATTTT
size: -; V: TRBV7-9; J: TRBJ1-2; D: -; CDR3: CASSLEQPYGYTF; DNA: TGTGCCAGCAGCTTAGAACAGCCCTATGGCTACACCTTC
size: -; V: TRBV7-6; J: TRBJ1-5; D: -; CDR3: CASSLDRGNNQPQHF; DNA: TGTGCCAGCAGCTTAGACCGGGGTAACAATCAGCCCCAGCATTTT
size: -; V: TRBV5-1; J: TRBJ2-7; D: TRBD1; CDR3: CASRSGGGYEQYF; DNA: TGCGCCAGCAGGTCAGGGGGCGGGTACGAGCAGTACTTC
size: once; V: TRBV11-2; J: TRBJ2-1; D: TRBD1; CDR3: CASSFTNSRGSNEQFF; DNA: TGTGCCAGCAGCTTTACCAACTCCAGGGGGTCGAATGAGCAGTTCTTC
size: -; V: TRBV28; J: TRBJ2-7; D: -; CDR3: CASSSLNSYEQYF; DNA: TGTGCCAGCAGTTCACTTAACTCCTACGAGCAGTACTTC
size: few; V: TRBV9; J: TRBJ1-3; D: TRBD1; CDR3: CASGTGETGNTIYF; DNA: TGTGCCAGCGGTACAGGGGAAACTGGAAACACCATATATTTT
size: -; V: TRBV5-1; J: TRBJ2-1; D: TRBD2; CDR3: CASSLDSGRAREPYNEQFF; DNA: TGCGCCAGCAGCTTGGATAGCGGGAGGGCCAGGGAACCCTACAATGAGCAGTTCTTC
size: -; V: TRBV6-5; J: TRBJ2-2; D: -; CDR3: CASSPRGAGELFF; DNA: TGTGCCAGCAGCCCCAGGGGGGCCGGGGAGCTGTTTTTT
size: -; V: TRBV18; J: TRBJ2-3; D: -; CDR3: CASSPNPGHPRDTQYF; DNA: TGTGCCAGCTCACCCAATCCGGGACACCCCCGGGATACGCAGTATTTT
size: once; V: TRBV27; J: TRBJ2-3; D: TRBD2; CDR3: CASSYASGSTDTQYF; DNA: TGTGCCAGCAGTTATGCTAGCGGTAGCACAGATACGCAGTATTTT
size: -; V: TRBV20-1; J: TRBJ1-2; D: -; CDR3: CSARDDSLYTF; DNA: TGCAGTGCTAGAGATGACAGTTTATACACCTTC
size: once; V: TRBV5-1; J: TRBJ1-1; D: -; CDR3: CASSSDSMNTEAFF; DNA: TGCGCCAGCAGCTCTGACTCAATGAACACTGAAGCTTTCTTT
size: -; V: TRBV5-1; J: TRBJ2-3; D: TRBD1; CDR3: CASSLTGFSDTQYF; DNA: TGCGCCAGCAGCCTGACAGGGTTCTCTGATACGCAGTATTTT
size: few; V: TRBV30; J: TRBJ2-5; D: TRBD1; CDR3: CAWSQGEKTQYF; DNA: TGTGCCTGGAGCCAGGGGGAGAAGACCCAGTACTTC
size: -; V: TRBV15; J: TRBJ2-3; D: -; CDR3: CATSRVGSEADTQYF; DNA: TGTGCCACCAGCAGAGTTGGTAGCGAGGCAGATACGCAGTATTTT
size: once; V: TRBV2; J: TRBJ1-1; D: -; CDR3: CASGPRAEAFF; DNA: TGTGCCAGCGGTCCCAGGGCTGAAGCTTTCTTT
size: -; V: TRBV9; J: TRBJ2-3; D: TRBD2; CDR3: CASSVGREGTDTQYF; DNA: TGTGCCAGCAGCGTAGGGCGGGAGGGCACAGATACGCAGTATTTT